The text below deals with one TCR beta chain. The target of this receptor is not known. No base qualities exist here, and no much larger clone lies one base off it. This record comes from a study of a mutant IDH1 vaccine in newly diagnosed glioma (dated by TCRdb to the early 2020s). Describing the broader study: Eight vaccinations were administered to patients in weeks 1, 3, 5, 7, 11, 15, 19 and 23, corresponding to visits V03 through V10. Vaccination was initiated 4-6 weeks after radiotherapy alone, or concurrently with temozolomide cycles in the chemotherapy-containing groups. Of the 25 to 40 treated patients, about 60% were male and approximately 40% were female, and the mean age was around 40 years. Prior to enrollment, standard therapy consisting of radiotherapy alone, temozolomide alone, or radiochemotherapy with temozolomide had been administered to patients, with the combination being received by most patients. Peripheral blood was drawn at six visits: V03 (baseline), V05, V07, V10, V12 and V13. For exploratory analyses, about two dozen treated patients had longitudinal TCRB deep sequencing done wherever samples were available. The study at large found these results: Pseudoprogression appeared unrelated to alterations in the top peripheral T cell clonotypes detected by TCRB sequencing. Availability determined which PBMC samples were chosen for TCRB deep sequencing. Across multiple MHC alleles, vaccine-induced immune responses were seen in approximately 93% of patients. According to the authors, sample limitations meant that analyses of patient blood samples could not be reproduced.

The time point label on this specimen signifies: week 5, during vaccination. A 20-mer mutant IDH1 peptide at 300 micrograms in Montanide made up each vaccine dose, which was injected subcutaneously together with topical imiquimod. The donors had newly diagnosed IDH1-mutant astrocytomas of WHO grade 3 or 4 that showed loss of nuclear ATRX. The samples were drawn from NOA16, a multicentre, single-arm, open-label phase I trial in Germany that tested a mutant IDH1 peptide vaccine in humans for the first time. Genomic DNA for TCRB sequencing was extracted from EDTA blood using the DNeasy Blood and Tissue Kit. From a lookup of the germline V gene (reference sequence), CDR1 and CDR2 are LNHDA and SQIVND. The V end gives up 4 bases and the J end 9 bases, leaving 1 base in the junction not matched to a gene. The CDR3, from cysteine to phenylalanine, totals 13 residues. Left in the record is the CDR3 DNA by itself, 39 bases read in frame from the first base.

Receptor amplification or capture employed the immunoSEQ multiplex PCR assay. Rearranged TCR beta chain sequences were amplified with the hsTCRB Kit following the manufacturer's protocol. An Illumina MiSeq was used to sequence the TCRB libraries. The authors processed their data as follows. The proprietary platform of the kit vendor was used for demultiplexing, trimming and gene mapping. TCRdb retrieved this table from immuneACCESS and kept in-frame rearrangements only. Not all clones are present; in checked studies, unresolved V genes account for under half, and no reason is known for the remainder. D and trimming come from the DNA, and the V and J calls and clone size come from that table. The table for this sample lists tens of thousands of clones; about 86% of them were counted only once. The ten largest clones capture approximately 24% of the sample.

The rearrangement combines TRBV19 with TRBJ2-1; the junction holds 12 bases that match TRBD2. This clonotype originated in a man aged 30-40 years with glioma. Sequenced here: PBMCs, sampled from a glioma patient whose treatment included an IDH1 peptide vaccine. The CDR3 region reads CASSRTSGIEQFF. The nucleotides read TGTGCCAGTAGTAGGACTAGCGGGATTGAGCAGTTCTTC.